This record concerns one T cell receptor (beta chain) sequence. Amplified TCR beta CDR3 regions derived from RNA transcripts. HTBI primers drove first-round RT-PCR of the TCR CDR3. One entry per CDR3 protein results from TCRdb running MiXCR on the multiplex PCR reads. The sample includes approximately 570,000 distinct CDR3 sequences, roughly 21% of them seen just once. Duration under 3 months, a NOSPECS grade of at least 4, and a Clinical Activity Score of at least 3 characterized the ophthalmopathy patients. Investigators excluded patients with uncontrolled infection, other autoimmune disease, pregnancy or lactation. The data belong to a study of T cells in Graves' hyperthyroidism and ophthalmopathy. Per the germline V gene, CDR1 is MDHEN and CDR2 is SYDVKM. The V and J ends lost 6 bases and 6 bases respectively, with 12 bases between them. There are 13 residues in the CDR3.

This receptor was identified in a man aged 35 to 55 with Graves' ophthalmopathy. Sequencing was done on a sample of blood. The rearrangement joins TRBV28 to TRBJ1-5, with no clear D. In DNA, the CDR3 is TGTGCCAGCAGACCGGAGGAGGCTCAGCCCCAGCATTTT. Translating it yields CASRPEEAQPQHF.